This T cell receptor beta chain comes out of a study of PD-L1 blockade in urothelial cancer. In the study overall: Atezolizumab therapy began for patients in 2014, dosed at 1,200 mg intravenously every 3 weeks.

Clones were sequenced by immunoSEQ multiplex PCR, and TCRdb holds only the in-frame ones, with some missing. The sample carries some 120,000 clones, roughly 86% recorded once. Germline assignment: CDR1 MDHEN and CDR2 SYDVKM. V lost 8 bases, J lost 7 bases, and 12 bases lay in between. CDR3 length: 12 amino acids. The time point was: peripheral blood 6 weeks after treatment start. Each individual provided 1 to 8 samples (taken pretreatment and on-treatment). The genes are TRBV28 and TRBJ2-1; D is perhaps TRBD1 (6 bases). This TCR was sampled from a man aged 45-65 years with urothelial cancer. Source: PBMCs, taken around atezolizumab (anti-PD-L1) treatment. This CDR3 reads CASYDRLNEQFF. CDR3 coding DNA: TGTGCCAGCTATGACAGGCTTAATGAGCAGTTCTTC.